This passage covers 14 T cell receptor beta chains from one sample sequenced in a study of cytomegalovirus exposure and HLA in healthy donors. PCR primers comprised 60 Vbeta and 13 Jbeta primers. Profiling relied on immunoSEQ multiplex PCR, and the TCRdb table lists in-frame clones only, not all of them. This repertoire shows more than 200,000 clones, more than 60% found once; its top ten account for roughly 15%. Sequencing was performed on PBMCs. The receptors here all came from a man aged 40-55 years in good health and CMV-seronegative.

The chain couples TRBV6-5 to TRBJ1-1, with D hard to call. Germline CDR1 MNHEY, CDR2 SVGAGI. V dropped 0 bases and J dropped 0 bases, with 11 bases sitting between them. This CDR3 has 16 amino acids. CDR3 in DNA: TGTGCCAGCAGTTACTCGTACAGACGTCTGAACACTGAAGCTTTCTTT. This codes for CASSYSYRRLNTEAFF.

The chain is built from TRBV25-1 and TRBJ2-7; D remains ambiguous. V dropped 0 bases and J dropped 7 bases, with 4 bases sitting between them. The germline gives CDR1 MGHDK, CDR2 SYGVNS. The CDR3 runs 11 residues. The CDR3 is CASSEYVEQYF. CDR3 coding DNA: TGTGCCAGCAGTGAATACGTGGAGCAGTACTTC.

This clone was recorded once. This chain connects TRBV19 to TRBJ2-1; possibly TRBD1 for D (6 bases). CDR3 length equals 14 residues. Trimming left V 3 bases short and J 9 bases short, with 15 bases between. From germline, CDR1 is LNHDA and CDR2 SQIVND (reference sequence). The CDR3, as DNA: TGTGCCAGTAGTATGAGGGGGTTGGGGTTTGAGCAGTTCTTC. Its protein is CASSMRGLGFEQFF.

This chain's CDR3 is CASSSSISRPNSPLHF. Here the CDR3 DNA reads TGTGCCAGCAGTTCCTCTATCAGCAGGCCTAATTCACCCCTCCACTTT. The chain uses TRBV6-6 and TRBJ1-6; no firm D call. Germline-derived CDR1 and CDR2 are MNHNY and SVGAGI (reference sequence). The CDR3 sequence is 16 residues long. Trimming took off 4 bases at V and 6 bases at J, with 16 bases between the two ends.

This clone came up a few times. The V and J genes are TRBV7-2 and TRBJ1-1; no reliable D call. The V end was cut by 0 bases, the J end by 8 bases, with 16 bases between. This CDR3 has 15 residues. Germline loops: CDR1 SGHTA, CDR2 FQGNSA. The CDR3 region is CASSLATAWPSEAFF. In DNA form, the CDR3 reads TGTGCCAGCAGCTTAGCCACAGCATGGCCATCGGAAGCTTTCTTT.

The chain couples TRBV6-6 to TRBJ1-3, with 8 bases fitting TRBD1. Germline-derived CDR1 and CDR2 are MNHNY and SVGAGI (reference sequence). The J segment lost 4 bases and the V segment lost 4 bases, leaving 6 bases of the junction unmatched. The CDR3 has 15 amino acids. The CDR3 DNA is TGTGCCAGCAGTTTACTTGGGGACAGGGGAAACACCATATATTTT. This translates into CASSLLGDRGNTIYF.

The chain employs TRBV5-5 and TRBJ1-1; unclear D gene. The CDR3 is made up of 14 amino acids. V dropped 0 bases and J dropped 7 bases, with 13 bases sitting between them. The V gene's germline CDR1 is SGHKS and CDR2 YYEKEE (reference sequence). This chain's CDR3 is CASSLADGKGEAFF. CDR3 bases: TGTGCCAGCAGCTTGGCCGACGGGAAAGGTGAAGCTTTCTTT.

V usage is TRBV14 and J usage is TRBJ1-2; D is undetermined. The CDR3 is made up of 13 amino acids. Trimming removed 0 bases from V and 1 base from J, with 3 bases in between. CDR1 SGHDN and CDR2 FVKESK come from the germline V gene. The CDR3 sequence: CASSQDLNYGYTF. In DNA form, the CDR3 reads TGTGCCAGCAGCCAAGATCTTAACTATGGCTACACCTTC.

The chain combines TRBV29-1 with TRBJ2-5; D may be TRBD1 (6 bases). The CDR3 is made up of 12 amino acids. Between the trimmed V and J ends, which lost 3 bases and 4 bases, there was a span of 9 bases. The germline CDR1 and CDR2 sequences are SQVTM and ANQGSEA. This chain's CDR3 is CSVEEQGETQYF. In DNA form, the CDR3 reads TGCAGCGTTGAGGAACAGGGAGAGACCCAGTACTTC.

The chain uses TRBV2 and TRBJ1-6, with unresolved D. Trimming stripped 7 bases from V and 13 bases from J, with 14 bases between. The V gene's germline CDR1 is SNHLY and CDR2 FYNNEI. The CDR3 extends over 12 amino acids. Here the CDR3 reads CASKGQRLPLHF. The CDR3 DNA sequence: TGTGCCAGCAAGGGCCAGCGGTTGCCCCTCCACTTT. The complete variable domain, with remaining parts taken from reference TRBV2 and TRBJ1-6, reads EPEVTQTPSHQVTQMGQEVILRCVPISNHLYFYWYRQILGQKVEFLVSFYNNEISEKSEIFDDQFSVERPDGSNFTLKIRSTKLEDSAMYFCASKGQRLPLHFGNGTRLTVT.

V gene TRBV29-1 combines with J gene TRBJ2-2, with TRBD1 matching 9 bases. The CDR3 length is 21 residues. V dropped 3 bases and J dropped 4; count of bases not matched to a gene: 24. Germline V gene sequence: CDR1 SQVTM, CDR2 ANQGSEA. The CDR3 region has the DNA TGCAGCGTTGAGGGCCCCAAGGGGGACAGGGTCTTGTGGTTCGTCACCGGGGAGCTGTTTTTT. It yields the protein CSVEGPKGDRVLWFVTGELFF.

The chain links TRBV28 to TRBJ1-2; D is unclear. The CDR3 spans 15 residues. Trimming took off 6 bases at V and 4 bases at J, with 18 bases between the two ends. Germline CDR1 MDHEN, CDR2 SYDVKM. CDR3 nucleotides: TGTGCCAGCAGCCTCCCCCGGGAGGGAAGCTATGGCTACACCTTC. Its translation: CASSLPREGSYGYTF.

The gene calls are TRBV29-1 and TRBJ2-5; TRBD2 is a possible D gene (5 bases). Near its end, the DNA agrees better with TRBJ2-7, so the J call may be wrong. Per the germline V gene, CDR1 is SQVTM and CDR2 is ANQGSEA. The CDR3 runs to 14 residues. CDR3 in DNA: TGCAGCGTTGAAGAACACGGGATCTCCTACGAGCAGTACTTC. The encoded protein is CSVEEHGISYEQYF.

V and J are TRBV5-4 and TRBJ2-2; no reliable D call. Germline CDR1 and CDR2: SGHNT and YYREEE (reference sequence). Trimming stripped 3 bases from V and 2 bases from J, with 14 bases between. CDR3 length: 16 residues. CDR3 sequence (DNA): TGTGCCAGCAGCTATGGGTTCTCGGGTAACACCGGGGAGCTGTTTTTT. This codes for CASSYGFSGNTGELFF.